This is a list of T cell receptor beta chains from one sample in a study of shared clonotypes between healthy human individuals. Repertoires were generated with immunoSEQ multiplex PCR, while TCRdb's copy carries only in-frame clones and drops some. The sample holds some 2 million clones, approximately 95% seen once. The specimen sequenced was naive CD4+ T cells sorted from blood. Receptors originate from a young man in good health. Both conserved end residues are trimmed from each CDR3. Only part of the rows carry a size: once, few, many, or a class if the clone is expanded.

cdr3_length	clone_size	v_call	j_call	cdr3_aa
13	-	TRBV30	TRBJ1-3	ALSPGQSSGNTIY
14	-	TRBV25-1	TRBJ2-3	ASSEGTGVYPDTQY
11	-	TRBV6-1	TRBJ1-2	ASSDDSLRGYT
11	-	TRBV6-1	TRBJ2-7	ASGRDRSYEQY
13	-	TRBV6-6	TRBJ2-3	ASTQWAGGGDTQY
13	once	TRBV5-1	TRBJ1-1	ASSLEGRANTEAF
14	-	TRBV25-1	TRBJ2-2	ASSDQRKSNTGELF
12	-	TRBV9	TRBJ2-7	ASSVEHTSYEQY
11	-	TRBV30	TRBJ1-1	AWGDGMNTEAF
10	-	TRBV6-6	TRBJ1-5	ASGAWDQPQH
14	-	TRBV5-4	TRBJ2-5	ASSLSLAGGQETQY
14	-	TRBV7-2	TRBJ1-1	ASSPWTGGVSSEAF
16	-	TRBV9	TRBJ2-5	ASSPRTSGRDPKETQY
11	-	TRBV6-5	TRBJ1-2	ASKTGSNYGYT
12	-	TRBV11-2	TRBJ2-3	ASSFGGVTDTQY
10	-	TRBV27	TRBJ2-3	ASSNPRQGQY
13	once	TRBV10-1	TRBJ1-1	ASSEDEGRNTEAF
12	-	TRBV6-5	TRBJ2-5	ASSSADGQETQY
14	-	TRBV18	TRBJ2-2	ASSPPGRANTGELF
11	-	TRBV18	TRBJ2-3	ASSPPGLDTQY
11	-	TRBV2	TRBJ1-1	ASGRGVNTEAF
10	-	TRBV9	TRBJ1-1	ASSVAQGEAF
10	-	TRBV6-6	TRBJ1-1	ASSGAGAEAF
14	few	TRBV6-5	TRBJ1-1	ASSYSKHKMNTEAF
13	-	TRBV6-6	TRBJ1-5	ASSYKGSSNQPQH
14	-	TRBV9	TRBJ2-1	ASSPQGTGSHNEQF
14	-	TRBV7-6	TRBJ1-1	ASSLGRQGRTTEAF
12	-	TRBV7-2	TRBJ2-1	ASKAGEVYNEQF
19	-	TRBV9	TRBJ2-2	ASSVASTSGKNIFYTGELF
13	-	TRBV5-6	TRBJ1-6	ASSLRGTGPSPLH
12	-	TRBV6-6	TRBJ1-2	ASMVRTGVYGYT
12	-	TRBV5-1	TRBJ1-1	ASSLDRVGTEAF
12	-	TRBV5-1	TRBJ2-2	ASSVTGRVGELF
13	-	TRBV19	TRBJ1-4	ASGGLDATNEKLF
11	-	TRBV30	TRBJ1-2	AWNGGPGYGYT
13	-	TRBV19	TRBJ1-3	ASRSGTFSGNTIY
11	-	TRBV28	TRBJ1-1	ASRSGQNTEAF
14	-	TRBV6-1	TRBJ2-1	ASSDRTSGGTNEQF
16	-	TRBV4-2	TRBJ1-6	ASSQDGKFREVGSPLH
10	-	TRBV5-4	TRBJ1-1	ASSFGETEAF
10	-	TRBV30	TRBJ2-2	ARQKNTGELF
14	-	TRBV9	TRBJ1-4	ASSAWYGTTNEKLF
13	-	TRBV5-1	TRBJ2-3	ASSLGGVGTDTQY
12	-	TRBV6-1	TRBJ2-7	ASSEGGTSVKQY
19	-	TRBV2	TRBJ2-6	ASSPPPSFGARLSGANVLT
13	once	TRBV5-1	TRBJ2-2	ASSPTSGTAGELF